This T cell receptor beta chain came from a study of vaccination effects on CD4 cells after COVID-19. Study outcomes and limitations: Healthy vaccine recipients' vaccine-induced clones were almost all SARS-CoV-2 mono-reactive. Marked clonal contraction was seen in infection- and vaccine-induced clones late after vaccination.

Before sequencing took place, the ViraFEST assay used viral peptide pools to expand antigen-specific CD4+ T cells. Isolation of CD4+ T cells took place after nine to ten days of culture. The vaccine given was either BNT162b2 or mRNA-1273, in two doses. PBMC cultures contained 2 million or so cells per well, around 10 IU/ml IL-2 and roughly 9.4 ug/ml peptides. On days 3 and 7, fresh IL-2 medium replaced half the medium. Sequencing used immunoSEQ multiplex PCR; TCRdb keeps in-frame clones, though not all of them. In the table there are approximately 65,000 clones, 74% of which are singletons. The CDR3 runs 13 residues. Per germline, CDR1 MDHEN and CDR2 SYDVKM. V lost 3 bases, J lost 2 bases, and 7 bases lay in between. About this clone: Its antigen is still unknown.

V is TRBV28 and J is TRBJ1-2; TRBD1 might be the D (6 bases). The source of this sequence is a human donor who received a COVID-19 vaccine. Here the sequenced sample was CD4+ T cells from PBMCs cultured with HCoV-229E spike peptides, taken after COVID-19 vaccination. In DNA, the CDR3 is TGTGCCAGCAGTTTTACAGGGAACTATGGCTACACCTTC. This translates into CASSFTGNYGYTF.